This TCR beta chain was recorded in a study of cytomegalovirus exposure and HLA in healthy donors. Trimming took 0 bases from V and 0 from J, leaving 14 bases between them. Germline loops: CDR1 MGHDK, CDR2 SYGVNS. The CDR3 extends over 17 amino acids. PCR primers comprised 60 Vbeta and 13 Jbeta primers. Sequencing used immunoSEQ multiplex PCR; TCRdb keeps in-frame clones, though not all of them. The table has around 130,000 clones, approximately 79% seen once. Sequencing input: PBMCs. The V and J genes are TRBV25-1 and TRBJ1-1; a possible D gene is TRBD1 (6 bases). This TCR was sampled from a man in his thirties or forties in good health and CMV-seronegative. CDR3 sequence (DNA): TGTGCCAGCAGTGAATATGATACAGGGTGGGTGAACACTGAAGCTTTCTTT. This codes for CASSEYDTGWVNTEAFF. The complete variable domain, with remaining parts taken from reference TRBV25-1 and TRBJ1-1, reads EADIYQTPRYLVIGTGKKITLECSQTMGHDKMYWYQQDPGMELHLIHYSYGVNSTEKGDLSSESTVSRIRTEHFPLTLESARPSHTSQYLCASSEYDTGWVNTEAFFGQGTRLTVV.